The 5 T cell receptor beta chains given below trace back to one sample, sequenced in a study of cytomegalovirus exposure and HLA in healthy donors. Primers included in the PCR were 60 Vbeta and 13 Jbeta primers. The repertoire was sequenced with immunoSEQ multiplex PCR; TCRdb's copy has only in-frame clones and lacks some. The repertoire holds around 97,000 clones, with around three quarters as singletons. Sequencing was done on a sample of PBMCs. The receptor set was obtained from a man over 45 in good health and CMV-seropositive.

The rearrangement links TRBV7-9 to TRBJ1-1; the match to TRBD1 covers 7 bases. The CDR3 totals 15 residues. The germline gives CDR1 SEHNR, CDR2 FQNEAQ (reference sequence). Germline trimming cut 3 bases from V and 3 bases from J; bases unmatched to any gene: 7. The CDR3, as DNA: TGTGCCAGCAGCTTCTGGCAGGGGGTCGACACTGAAGCTTTCTTT. Translated: CASSFWQGVDTEAFF.

The rearrangement links TRBV20-1 to TRBJ2-5; no definite D call. This CDR3 is built from 11 residues. Per germline, CDR1 DFQATT and CDR2 SNEGSKA (reference sequence). Between the trimmed V and J ends, which lost 6 bases and 4 bases, there was a span of 9 bases. The CDR3 DNA reads as TGCAGTGCCTGGGCCGGAGAGACCCAGTACTTC. It is translated as CSAWAGETQYF.

This rearrangement joins TRBV6-6 to TRBJ2-7, with 10 positions matching TRBD1. Germline values: CDR1 MNHNY, CDR2 SVGAGI (reference sequence). The CDR3 is 14 residues long. The junction had 9 bases not matched to a gene; V was cut back by 7 bases and J by 6 bases. The CDR3 DNA reads TGTGCCAGCACCTCCAGACAGGGGGCAGGCGAGCAGTACTTC. Translation gives CASTSRQGAGEQYF.

The rearrangement joins TRBV19 to TRBJ1-5; D gene uncertain. This CDR3 contains 12 residues. V was cut by 5 bases and J by 12 bases, with 14 bases left in between. The germline V gene has CDR1 LNHDA and CDR2 SQIVND (reference sequence). CDR3 sequence reads: CASSLAVGGQHF. In DNA form, the CDR3 reads TGTGCCAGTAGTTTAGCTGTAGGAGGCCAGCATTTT. The whole variable domain, filled in from reference TRBV19 and TRBJ1-5, reads DGGITQSPKYLFRKEGQNVTLSCEQNLNHDAMYWYRQDPGQGLRLIYYSQIVNDFQKGDIAEGYSVSREKKESFPLTVTSAQKNPTAFYLCASSLAVGGQHFGDGTRLSIL.

This sequence joins TRBV7-2 and TRBJ2-7, with TRBD1 as a possible D gene (5 bases). V was shortened by 0 bases and J by 6 bases, with 15 bases between the two germline ends. CDR3 size: 15 residues. Germline V gives CDR1 SGHTA, CDR2 FQGNSA. CDR3 coding DNA: TGTGCCAGCAGCTTAGCGGCACAGGCAACTCGCGAGCAGTACTTC. Protein sequence: CASSLAAQATREQYF. Together with reference TRBV7-2 and TRBJ2-7, the CDR3 gives the full variable domain: GAGVSQSPSNKVTEKGKDVELRCDPISGHTALYWYRQSLGQGLEFLIYFQGNSAPDKSGLPSDRFSAERTGGSVSTLTIQRTQQEDSAVYLCASSLAAQATREQYFGPGTRLTVT.